The 9 T cell receptor beta chains given below trace back to one sample, sequenced in a study of T cells after yellow fever vaccination. TCRdb re-analysed the 5' RACE reads in MiXCR, keeping a single row per CDR3 protein. This repertoire shows more than 450,000 distinct CDR3 sequences, about a fifth found once; its top ten account for about 16%. The sequencing used PBMCs, collected approximately 22 days after the first yellow fever vaccination. These receptors were taken from a young man who received the YFV17D yellow fever vaccine.

This clonotype came up many times. The chain recombines TRBV5-1 with TRBJ2-1; tentatively, D is TRBD2 (5 bases). Germline V gives CDR1 SGHRS, CDR2 YFSETQ. The CDR3 is 16 amino acids. V gave up 0 bases and J gave up 3 bases, with 13 bases separating them. The CDR3 nucleotides are TGCGCCAGCAGCTTGGGCGGGTACAGACTCTACAATGAGCAGTTCTTC. Protein sequence: CASSLGGYRLYNEQFF.

This clonotype was seen only a few times. The rearrangement uses TRBV29-1 and TRBJ2-7, with a weak D call TRBD1 (6 bases). Germline V gene lookup returns CDR1 SQVTM and CDR2 ANQGSEA. V was cut by 1 base and J by 2 bases, with 18 bases left in between. The CDR3 is made up of 16 amino acids. The CDR3, as DNA: TGCAGCGTTGAAGCTACAGGGAAATTCCCTACCTACGAGCAGTACGTC. It yields the protein CSVEATGKFPTYEQYV.

The gene calls are TRBV20-1 and TRBJ2-3, with a possible D match to TRBD2 (6 bases). This CDR3 spans 14 amino acids. In germline, CDR1 is DFQATT, CDR2 SNEGSKA (reference sequence). Written as DNA, the CDR3 is TGCGCGCCACAGGAGGAGGGACGCACAGATACGCAGTATTTT. Translating gives CAPQEEGRTDTQYF.

The rearrangement joins TRBV14 to TRBJ2-1, with 8 bases lining up with TRBD1. The ends lost 2 bases at V and 3 bases at J; junction bases unmatched: 6. This CDR3 is built from 16 residues. Germline values: CDR1 SGHDN, CDR2 FVKESK. The CDR3 is CASSQIPGQVYNEQFF. CDR3 sequence (DNA): TGTGCCAGCAGCCAAATACCGGGACAGGTCTACAATGAGCAGTTCTTC.

This clonotype has a count of ten or more. V is TRBV12-3 or TRBV12-4 and J is TRBJ2-7; the D gene is possibly TRBD2 (6 bases). This CDR3 region has 15 residues. Between the trimmed V and J ends, which lost 6 bases and 2 bases, there was a span of 17 bases. The CDR3 nucleotides read TGTGCCAGCAGCATGGGGGGTCAGGGAACCTACGAGCAGTACTTC. Protein sequence: CASSMGGQGTYEQYF.

This clonotype showed up just a few times. This sequence joins TRBV7-2 and TRBJ2-5; D remains ambiguous. V gave up 5 bases and J gave up 6 bases, with 13 bases separating them. This CDR3 contains 13 residues. CDR1 and CDR2 from the germline V gene are SGHTA and FQGNSA. The CDR3 spells CASSPPFRKTQYF. As DNA, the CDR3 is TGTGCCAGCAGCCCCCCCTTCAGGAAGACCCAGTACTTC.

The chain uses TRBV6-5 and TRBJ2-5; 10 positions match TRBD1. V shed 4 bases and J 5 bases; nucleotides not matched to a gene: 4. Germline lookup yields CDR1 MNHEY and CDR2 SVGAGI. The CDR3 loop spans 14 amino acids. In DNA form, the CDR3 reads TGTGCCAGCAGTTGGGGACAGGGGTTGGAGACCCAGTACTTC. Protein sequence: CASSWGQGLETQYF.

Concerning this clonotype itself: An end of the junction does not agree with germline; a read error may underlie this. The chain carries TRBV7-2 and TRBJ2-7; 10 bases map to TRBD2. The CDR3 has 17 residues. The V gene's germline CDR1 is SGHTA and CDR2 FQGNSA. CDR3 sequence: CACSLAPLSGGAREQYF. Here the CDR3 DNA reads TGTGCCTGCAGCTTAGCCCCCCTGAGCGGGGGGGCACGAGAGCAGTACTTC.

This clonotype has a single count. The chain is built from TRBV7-9 and TRBJ2-7; no clear D gene. Germline CDR1 SEHNR, CDR2 FQNEAQ (reference sequence). The V gene lost 2 bases and the J gene lost 2 bases, with 13 bases spanning the gap. The CDR3 has 15 amino acids. The CDR3 loop is CASSLPRGPTYEQYF. The CDR3 DNA follows: TGTGCCAGCAGCTTACCCCGCGGCCCTACCTACGAGCAGTACTTC.